These 21 T cell receptor beta chains were sequenced from one sample in a study of human T cells and chemical hapten exposure. Time point denoted: pre-sensitization, week 0. Treatment denoted: therapeutic diphenylcyclopropenone sensitization with weekly scalp DPC. TCRdb independently ran MiXCR on the RACE reads; one entry per CDR3 protein. Of more than 250,000 distinct CDR3 sequences listed, around 9.3% are singletons. The input for sequencing was whole blood, taken in connection with sensitization to the hapten diphenylcyclopropenone (DPC). These receptors all come from a woman aged 35 to 49 with alopecia areata. Some clones in this sample may be carry-over from other donors' samples.

This clonotype was seen a handful of times. CDR3 sequence reads: CASSFSSVPGEKLFF. The CDR3 DNA follows: TGTGCCAGCAGTTTTAGCTCGGTCCCGGGTGAAAAACTGTTTTTT. The chain has TRBV12-3 or TRBV12-4 and TRBJ1-4; D remains ambiguous. The germline V and J ends were trimmed by 3 bases and 7 bases, with 15 bases remaining between them. CDR3 length: 15 residues.

V gene TRBV16 combines with J gene TRBJ1-5; D is unresolved. Germline assignment: CDR1 KGHSY and CDR2 FQNENV. Trimming stripped 1 base from V and 6 bases from J, with 13 bases between. The CDR3 sequence is 15 residues long. The CDR3 nucleotides are TGTGCCAGCAGCCAATTCGGTTCGTCAGGTCAGCCCCAGCATTTT. Translation: CASSQFGSSGQPQHF.

This clonotype was found a few times. V is TRBV4-2 and J is TRBJ1-1; 8 bases map to TRBD1. After removal of 0 bases from V and 5 bases from J, the junction contained 5 bases not matched to a gene. Germline V gene sequence: CDR1 LGHNA, CDR2 YNFKEQ. The CDR3 loop spans 15 amino acids. This CDR3 is CASSQERTGRTEAFF. The CDR3 region has the DNA TGTGCCAGCAGCCAAGAAAGGACAGGGAGGACTGAAGCTTTCTTT.

This chain connects TRBV4-3 to TRBJ2-5; D uncertain. Germline CDR1 is LGHNA and CDR2 is YSLEER. CDR3 size: 14 residues. V was clipped by 0 bases and J by 2 bases, with 7 bases between them. The CDR3 protein is CASSQDDRQETQYF. The CDR3 region has the DNA TGCGCCAGCAGCCAAGACGACCGGCAAGAGACCCAGTACTTC.

The CDR3 loop is CASSSDLGGNQPQHF. The DNA of the CDR3 is TGTGCCAGCAGCTCGGACCTAGGGGGAAATCAGCCCCAGCATTTT. V usage is TRBV7-9 and J usage is TRBJ1-5; D perhaps matches TRBD1 (6 bases). Looked up from germline, CDR1 is SEHNR and CDR2 is FQNEAQ (reference sequence). CDR3 length: 15 residues. V gave up 4 bases and J gave up 4 bases, with 14 bases separating them.

This chain joins TRBV7-2 and TRBJ2-5; D is uncertain. The CDR3 covers 15 residues. CDR1 is SGHTA, CDR2 FQGNSA, per germline. V lost 1 base, J lost 1 base, and 10 bases lay in between. The CDR3 is CASSLVVLGQETQYF. In nucleotides, the CDR3 is TGTGCCAGCAGCTTAGTGGTTCTCGGCCAAGAGACCCAGTACTTC. Complete variable domain (other parts from reference TRBV7-2 and TRBJ2-5): GAGVSQSPSNKVTEKGKDVELRCDPISGHTALYWYRQSLGQGLEFLIYFQGNSAPDKSGLPSDRFSAERTGGSVSTLTIQRTQQEDSAVYLCASSLVVLGQETQYFGPGTRLLVL.

This clonotype has a handful of counts. This sequence joins TRBV3-1 and TRBJ1-2; 8 nucleotides line up with TRBD1. The germline V gene has CDR1 LGHDT and CDR2 YNNKEL (reference sequence). The CDR3 is made up of 15 amino acids. The V gene end was trimmed by 4 bases and the J gene end by 6 bases; junction bases not matched to a gene: 10. The CDR3: CASSLSGQASNGYTF. The DNA of the CDR3 is TGTGCCAGCAGCCTCTCGGGACAGGCTTCAAATGGCTACACCTTC.

The CDR3 here is CASRFLPSGQGGNEQFF. The CDR3 coding sequence is TGTGCCAGCAGGTTCCTCCCCTCGGGACAGGGGGGCAATGAGCAGTTCTTC. V usage is TRBV28 and J usage is TRBJ2-1, with 11 bases identical to TRBD1. CDR3 length equals 17 residues. Trimming removed 6 bases from V and 6 bases from J; junction bases left unmatched: 13. Germline V gene lookup returns CDR1 MDHEN and CDR2 SYDVKM.

The V and J genes are TRBV5-1 and TRBJ1-2; D not resolved. The CDR3 length is 13 residues. The germline V gene has CDR1 SGHRS and CDR2 YFSETQ. Trimming stripped 1 base from V and 10 bases from J, with 14 bases between. CDR3 coding DNA: TGCGCCAGCAGCTTGACCGGGGATACCGACTACACCTTC. This codes for CASSLTGDTDYTF.

This chain connects TRBV20-1 to TRBJ2-1, with D unclear. The V gene's germline CDR1 is DFQATT and CDR2 SNEGSKA (reference sequence). This CDR3 spans 12 amino acids. The V gene lost 2 bases and the J gene lost 3 bases, with 5 bases spanning the gap. The chain's CDR3 is CSARTSYNEQFF. Here the CDR3 DNA reads TGCAGTGCTAGAACCAGCTACAATGAGCAGTTCTTC.

The chain employs TRBV6-5 and TRBJ2-3, with D uncertain. V was pared by 1 base and J by 0 bases, with 2 bases between. Germline loops: CDR1 MNHEY, CDR2 SVGAGI. CDR3 length: 13 residues. CDR3 sequence (DNA): TGTGCCAGCAGTTACTACAGCACAGATACGCAGTATTTT. It is translated as CASSYYSTDTQYF.

This clonotype was seen a handful of times. V gene TRBV28 combines with J gene TRBJ1-5, with unresolved D. Trimming stripped 7 bases from V and 4 bases from J, with 14 bases between. This CDR3 has 14 residues. CDR1 is MDHEN, CDR2 SYDVKM, per germline. DNA of the CDR3: TGTGCCAGCACCTTCCGGACGGGGAATCAGCCCCAGCATTTT. It encodes CASTFRTGNQPQHF.

The table lists this clonotype with a few counts. The V call is TRBV6-2 or TRBV6-3, the J call TRBJ2-1; TRBD2 aligns across 7 bases. V shed 10 bases and J 4 bases; nucleotides not matched to a gene: 10. The CDR3 contains 14 residues. Per germline, CDR1 MNHEY and CDR2 SVGEGT. The CDR3 coding sequence is TGTGCCACCAGCTCGGGACTACGGTACAATGAGCAGTTCTTC. As protein: CATSSGLRYNEQFF.

This clonotype was found many times. This sequence joins TRBV5-1 and TRBJ2-7; TRBD2 matches at 13 bases. The CDR3 runs to 15 residues. V dropped 3 bases and J dropped 2; count of bases not matched to a gene: 2. Looked up from germline, CDR1 is SGHRS and CDR2 is YFSETQ. The CDR3 region has the DNA TGCGCCAGCAGCTCTGGGACTAGCGGGGCCTACGAGCAGTACTTC. Amino acid sequence: CASSSGTSGAYEQYF.

This clonotype was seen a handful of times. The chain uses TRBV11-1 and TRBJ1-5; D remains unclear. The ends were cut back, 5 bases at V and 11 bases at J, with 10 bases in the middle. CDR1 is SGHAT and CDR2 is FQDESV in the germline V gene (reference sequence). This CDR3 comprises 11 residues. This CDR3 reads CASSAGSTQHF. The CDR3 DNA sequence: TGTGCCAGCAGCGCAGGTTCGACCCAGCATTTT.

This chain connects TRBV7-9 to TRBJ1-1; D is undetermined. Germline lookup yields CDR1 SEHNR and CDR2 FQNEAQ (reference sequence). The CDR3 runs 13 residues. The V end lost 3 bases, the J end lost 7 bases, and 12 bases lay between the germline ends. For the CDR3, the DNA is TGTGCCAGCAGCTTTTTAATAAACGTTGAAGCTTTCTTT. This translates into CASSFLINVEAFF.

The CDR3 reads CSATGGAGSPLHF. In DNA form, the CDR3 reads TGCAGTGCGACAGGGGGCGCGGGATCACCCCTCCACTTT. This sequence joins TRBV20-1 and TRBJ1-6; TRBD1 aligns across 10 bases. V was clipped by 6 bases and J by 10 bases; unmatched bases: 6. The CDR3 sequence is 13 residues long. CDR1 is DFQATT and CDR2 is SNEGSKA in the germline V gene (reference sequence).

There are a few counts of this clonotype. The J gene is TRBJ2-4, the V gene TRBV11-1; either TRBD1 or TRBD2 may fit D (6 bases each). CDR3 length: 15 amino acids. Trimming pared 6 bases from V and 0 bases from J, leaving 12 bases between. CDR1 and CDR2 from the germline V gene are SGHAT and FQDESV (reference sequence). The DNA of the CDR3 is TGTGCCAGCAGTGCAGGGGACTTAGCCAAAAACATTCAGTACTTC. The encoded protein is CASSAGDLAKNIQYF.

The chain employs TRBV2 and TRBJ2-3; no clear D gene. The germline V and J ends were trimmed by 7 bases and 0 bases, with 11 bases remaining between them. Germline CDR1 reads SNHLY; CDR2 reads FYNNEI. The CDR3 has 14 amino acids. CDR3 sequence: CASNGISSTDTQYF. DNA for the CDR3: TGTGCCAGCAATGGGATTTCTAGCACAGATACGCAGTATTTT.

This clonotype was seen only a few times. The rearrangement joins TRBV28 to TRBJ2-2; D possibly corresponds to TRBD2 (5 bases). CDR3 length: 14 residues. Trimming cost V 8 bases and J 1 base, with 11 bases left between them. Looked up from germline, CDR1 is MDHEN and CDR2 is SYDVKM. The CDR3 is CASLWERNTGELFF. CDR3 nucleotide sequence: TGTGCCAGCCTCTGGGAGCGGAACACCGGGGAGCTGTTTTTT.

In this sample, this clonotype turned up a few times. The J gene is TRBJ2-7, the V gene TRBV5-6; the match to TRBD2 covers 7 bases. The germline V gene has CDR1 SGHDT and CDR2 YYEEEE. The V and J ends lost 0 bases and 5 bases, in that order; junction bases with no gene match: 2. This CDR3 contains 13 residues. The CDR3 DNA sequence: TGTGCCAGCAGCTTGGCCCGGGGGGACGAGCAGTACTTC. The encoded protein is CASSLARGDEQYF.